Below are 13 T cell receptor beta chains sequenced from a single sample in a study of T-cell reconstitution after alpha-beta-depleted transplantation in children (dated by TCRdb to the mid-2010s). The library was produced with PCR. The sequencer was an Illumina HiSeq 2500. Molecular barcoding was employed in the preparation of TCR libraries, with unique molecular identifiers being used to normalize TCRbeta repertoire quantification. In TCRdb, the public reads were trimmed at Q25 with fastp and aligned with MiXCR, with productive beta chains retained. Each entry is one CDR3 protein sequence, shown with its most common DNA and genes. The sample contains fewer than 700,000 distinct CDR3 sequences, around 13% of them found a single time. 2% to 2.5% of the sample belongs to the ten largest clones. This specimen's treatment or condition label, per the study, means: allogeneic hematopoietic cell transplantation with graft depleted of TCRalphabeta T cells and CD19 B cells.

The material was PBMCs, mostly from graft donor cells, obtained 360 days after TCRalphabeta/CD19-depleted stem cell transplant. The receptors here all came from a male patient aged 10 to 17 who had a stem cell transplant for acute myeloid leukemia, so the T cells may come from the graft donor.

This clonotype was found a few times. The J gene is TRBJ2-2, the V gene TRBV20-1; possible D gene TRBD2, 5 bases. From germline, CDR1 is DFQATT and CDR2 SNEGSKA (reference sequence). Deletions cut 0 bases from V and 1 base from J, with 9 bases between. The CDR3 has 15 amino acids. The CDR3 DNA follows: TGCAGTGCTAGAGATTTAAGCGGGAACACCGGGGAGCTGTTTTTT. It specifies CSARDLSGNTGELFF.

This clonotype has a handful of counts. This chain uses TRBV20-1 with TRBJ2-3, with a possible D match to TRBD2 (5 bases). The CDR3 length is 16 residues. In germline, CDR1 is DFQATT, CDR2 SNEGSKA (reference sequence). Trimming took off 1 base at V and 1 base at J, with 15 bases between the two ends. The CDR3 spells CSARGAPRAGTDTQYF. The CDR3 DNA reads as TGCAGTGCTAGAGGCGCCCCGCGGGCGGGCACAGATACGCAGTATTTT.

The chain uses TRBV6-5 and TRBJ1-1; TRBD1 aligns across 8 bases. The V gene's germline CDR1 is MNHEY and CDR2 SVGAGI. V shed 5 bases and J 1 base; nucleotides not matched to a gene: 9. The CDR3 extends over 16 amino acids. CDR3 nucleotide sequence: TGTGCCAGCAGTCGTTACACAGGGGGTACGAACACTGAAGCTTTCTTT. This gives the protein CASSRYTGGTNTEAFF.

The chain couples TRBV7-6 to TRBJ2-1, with D unclear. Trimming took off 6 bases at V and 5 bases at J, with 17 bases between the two ends. The CDR3 contains 15 residues. Germline lookup yields CDR1 SGHVS and CDR2 FNYEAQ. Here the CDR3 DNA reads TGTGCCAGCAGGGAATTAGCCCCTACACACAATGAGCAGTTCTTC. It is translated as CASRELAPTHNEQFF.

The V and J genes are TRBV18 and TRBJ2-6; D possibly corresponds to TRBD1 (6 bases). The V end was cut by 6 bases, the J end by 4 bases, with 16 bases between. The CDR3 sequence is 16 residues long. Germline V CDR1 and CDR2: KGHSH, LQKENI. The CDR3 sequence: CASSLIRGSGANVLTF. The CDR3 coding sequence is TGTGCCAGCTCGCTCATCAGGGGCTCCGGGGCCAACGTCCTGACTTTC.

This clonotype was picked up many times. The CDR3 DNA reads TGTGCCAGCAGTTACACTTCCTACGAGCAGTACTTC. The encoded protein is CASSYTSYEQYF. This chain uses TRBV28 with TRBJ2-7; D gene unclear. Germline-derived CDR1 and CDR2 are MDHEN and SYDVKM. The V end lost 4 bases, the J end lost 1 base, and 5 bases lay between the germline ends. This CDR3 is built from 12 residues. The full variable domain, completed using reference TRBV28 and TRBJ2-7, is DVKVTQSSRYLVKRTGEKVFLECVQDMDHENMFWYRQDPGLGLRLIYFSYDVKMKEKGDIPEGYSVSREKKERFSLILESASTNQTSMYLCASSYTSYEQYFGPGTRLTVT.

This clonotype was seen a handful of times. This sequence joins TRBV24-1 and TRBJ2-3, with 10 bases aligning to TRBD2. The length of the CDR3 is 16 residues. Germline V CDR1 and CDR2: KGHDR, SFDVKD. V gave up 6 bases and J gave up 0 bases; unmatched junction bases: 5. CDR3 bases: TGTGCCACCAGTCCCTCGGGACTAGCGAGCACAGATACGCAGTATTTT. It is translated as CATSPSGLASTDTQYF.

This clonotype has more than one count but fewer than ten. This rearrangement joins TRBV29-1 to TRBJ2-7; TRBD2 matches at 8 bases. J was trimmed by 4 bases and V by 3 bases; bases with no gene match: 17. The CDR3 covers 17 residues. In germline, CDR1 is SQVTM, CDR2 ANQGSEA. CDR3 residues: CSVETGASGRSPYEQYF. In DNA form, the CDR3 reads TGCAGCGTTGAGACCGGGGCCAGCGGGAGATCTCCTTACGAGCAGTACTTC.

The chain combines TRBV29-1 with TRBJ2-7, with D possibly TRBD1 on 6 matching bases. V was cut by 6 bases and J by 1 base, with 13 bases left in between. Germline V CDR1 and CDR2: SQVTM, ANQGSEA. This CDR3 comprises 13 residues. CDR3 residues: CSVSQGESYEQYF. In DNA, the CDR3 is TGCAGCGTATCACAGGGAGAATCCTACGAGCAGTACTTC.

This CDR3 is CASSSHSGNSYNEQFF. In DNA, the CDR3 is TGTGCCAGCAGTTCCCACAGCGGGAATTCCTACAATGAGCAGTTCTTC. The gene calls are TRBV28 and TRBJ2-1; 7 bases are shared with TRBD2. There are 16 residues in the CDR3. Germline trimming cut 4 bases from V and 1 base from J; bases unmatched to any gene: 7. Germline V CDR1 and CDR2: MDHEN, SYDVKM.

This clonotype has at least ten counts. The V and J genes are TRBV12-3 or TRBV12-4 and TRBJ2-1, with 10 bases fitting TRBD2. The CDR3 spans 15 residues. V lost 3 bases to trimming and J lost 12 bases; unmatched junction nucleotides: 11. The CDR3 sequence: CASSFSTSRTSGQFF. CDR3 nucleotides: TGTGCCAGCAGTTTCTCCACCTCGCGGACTAGCGGGCAGTTCTTC.

There are a few counts of this clonotype. This chain joins TRBV21-1 and TRBJ2-3. TRBV21-1 is a pseudogene segment. The CDR3 runs 13 residues. CDR3 in DNA: TGTGCCAGCCCCAAAACTGGCGAAGATACGCAGTATTTT. This codes for CASPKTGEDTQYF.

This clonotype was seen ten or more times. The rearrangement links TRBV9 to TRBJ2-2, with D uncertain. Germline V gene lookup returns CDR1 SGDLS and CDR2 YYNGEE. The CDR3 has 12 residues. V was clipped by 3 bases and J by 3 bases, with 3 bases between them. This CDR3 reads CASSADTGELFF. Here the CDR3 DNA reads TGTGCCAGCAGCGCCGACACCGGGGAGCTGTTTTTT.